This T cell receptor beta chain was profiled in a study of T cell responses to AZD1222 COVID-19 vaccine. Study as a whole: Second doses were pooled across both intervals (about 4 or about 12 weeks). Notes on the study in general: It was only a handful of AZD1222 recipients who were seropositive at baseline. Spike-specific TCR repertoires showed rising breadth and depth after two AZD1222 doses. Donors were chiefly white British, with a greater number of females, and clonal diversity was perhaps underestimated.

The junction had 7 bases not matched to a gene; V was cut back by 4 bases and J by 2 bases. Germline V gene lookup returns CDR1 MNHEY and CDR2 SMNVEV (reference sequence). CDR3 length equals 17 residues. About this clone itself: Its antigen is as yet unknown.

Repertoires were generated with immunoSEQ multiplex PCR, while TCRdb's copy carries only in-frame clones and drops some. In the table there are approximately 100,000 clones, 70% to 90% of which are singletons. The sequenced sample was peripheral blood, obtained on day 0 of AZD1222 vaccination. The sequence was collected from an adult in good health. The V gene is TRBV27, the J gene TRBJ2-6; 8 bases map to TRBD1. CDR3 nucleotide sequence: TGTGCCAGCAGTTCTCTGACGACAGGGGCTGGGGCCAACGTCCTGACTTTC. Residues: CASSSLTTGAGANVLTF.